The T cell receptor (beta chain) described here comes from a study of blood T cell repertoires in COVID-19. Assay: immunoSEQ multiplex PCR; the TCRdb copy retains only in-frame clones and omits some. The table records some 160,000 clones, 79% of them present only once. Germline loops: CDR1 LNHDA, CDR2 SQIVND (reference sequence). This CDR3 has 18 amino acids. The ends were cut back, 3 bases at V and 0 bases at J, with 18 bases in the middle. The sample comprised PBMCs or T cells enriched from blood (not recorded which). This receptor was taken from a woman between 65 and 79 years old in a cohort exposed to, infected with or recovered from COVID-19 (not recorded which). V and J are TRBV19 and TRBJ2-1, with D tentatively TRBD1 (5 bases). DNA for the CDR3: TGTGCCAGTAGTATTTCGCGGTCCAGGGCAAGCTCCTACAATGAGCAGTTCTTC. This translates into CASSISRSRASSYNEQFF.